The clone carrying this TCR beta chain was seen many times. Its antigen is unidentified. This sample is drawn from a study of identical twins. Overall study results and limits: Insertions were fewer in abundant cord blood beta clonotypes, whereas memory repertoires showed none of this pattern.

V gave up 4 bases and J gave up 0 bases, with 13 bases separating them. Looked up from germline, CDR1 is MNHEY and CDR2 is SMNVEV (reference sequence). The CDR3 is 16 amino acids. TCRdb ran MiXCR on the 5' RACE reads and lists one entry per CDR3 protein. Of approximately 220,000 distinct CDR3 sequences listed, approximately 9% were seen once; the top ten hold just over 5%. The sample comprised memory (CD45RO+) T cells sorted from blood. The V and J genes are TRBV27 and TRBJ2-1, with D perhaps being TRBD1 or TRBD2 (5 bases each). The TCR comes from a woman younger than 35 in good health. CDR3 residues: CASSWGRVSSYNEQFF. CDR3 nucleotides: TGTGCCAGCAGTTGGGGACGGGTGAGCTCCTACAATGAGCAGTTCTTC.